The entry below describes one T cell receptor beta chain. Its antigen is still unknown. Investigators sorted each CD8+ T cell subset in triplicate, taking 250,000 to 300,000 cells each time. Naivety in CD8+ T cells corresponded to a CD45RO-CCR7+CD27+CD95- phenotype. It was by 5' RACE with UMI labels that the TRB cDNA libraries were prepared. From the 5' RACE reads, TCRdb lists one entry per CDR3 protein and no DNA. The sample totals some 140,000 distinct CDR3 sequences. Germline V gives CDR1 MNHEY, CDR2 SVGAGI. The CDR3 sequence is 14 residues long. This specimen comes from a study of CXCR3-negative and CXCR3-positive naive CD8 T cells. Overall study findings and caveats: Expression of CXCR3 was partially reduced after cryopreservation, and fresh PBMCs were used in most assays. Both naive subsets showed comparably high diversity, and memory CD8+ cells showed much lower diversity. Naive cells with CXCR3 showed TRB CDR3s that were more hydrophobic than those in CXCR3-negative naive cells.

This clonotype originated in a human donor in good health. Some clones in this sample may be carry-over from other donors' samples. The V gene is TRBV6-5, the J gene TRBJ2-1; TCRdb selects TRBD2, and the lack of DNA leaves this call unchecked. Sample: naive CXCR3+ CD8+ T cells from blood. Subset here: CD45RO-CCR7+CD27+CD95- naive CD8+ T cells expressing CXCR3 (TNR3+). The CDR3 loop reads CASSYLAGEREQFF.